The TCR beta chain under discussion was sequenced for a study of CD8 T cells in ankylosing spondylitis (dated 2017 in TCRdb). The study in broad terms: The study profiled T cell receptor beta repertoires in healthy donors and ankylosing spondylitis patients to find disease-linked TCR variants. The whole study cohort included about a hundred healthy donors and some 27 ankylosing spondylitis patients. Samples of peripheral blood were taken, and for ankylosing spondylitis patients, synovial fluid was collected as well. Study-wide findings and limitations: Some of the motif variants had been reported before in the synovial fluid and blood of reactive arthritis patients, a finding that suggests common disease-initiation mechanisms. Significant enrichment of the disease-linked clones was reported in matched synovial fluid samples from ankylosing spondylitis patients. In peripheral blood, the disease-linked clones were found at relatively low frequencies and had a CD8+ phenotype. Blood from ankylosing spondylitis patients appeared to be characterized by a TCR beta motif composed of under ten highly homologous amino acid variants.

As for this clonotype: Its antigen is currently not known. Within one base of it there is no much larger clone, and no base qualities were kept.

The listed sequencing device is Illumina HiSeq 2500. TCR beta libraries were prepared by quantitative 5'-RACE with molecular barcodes. Per the source publication's procedure: A new computational method, built on a probabilistic model of VDJ rearrangement, was used to identify disease-linked TCR variants. TCRdb reworked the public reads: Q25 trimming with fastp, MiXCR clone assembly, productive beta chains retained. Rows are combined by CDR3 protein, so each entry shows the most common genes and DNA. For this entry, the V and J calls and clone size follow TCRdb and not the study's own pipeline. This sample holds 250,000 or so distinct CDR3 sequences; roughly a quarter were observed only once. The ten most abundant clones make up roughly 0.6% of the sample. Trimming costs V 1 base and J 10 bases, and their ends lie 8 bases apart. CDR1 DFQATT and CDR2 SNEGSKA are derived from the germline V gene (reference sequence). There are 12 amino acids in the CDR3, from cysteine to phenylalanine inclusive. The DNA shown is the 36-base CDR3, in frame from base 1.

Sequencing used blood, either unsorted or a sorted T cell fraction (not recorded which). The chain is made from TRBV20-1 and TRBJ1-6, and perhaps TRBD1 as D gene, on 5 matching bases. The source is a male donor with ankylosing spondylitis or in good health (not recorded which). The DNA sequence is given as TGCAGTGCTAGAGTACGGGACTCACCCCTCCACTTT. Its coded protein is CSARVRDSPLHF.